This is a list of T cell receptor beta chains from one sample in a study of OX40 agonist ivuxolimab in advanced cancers. Sequenced by immunoSEQ multiplex PCR; TCRdb stores in-frame clones only, minus some. The table has approximately 50,000 clones, 88% seen once. The material was CD4+ or CD8+ T cells sorted from blood, obtained in a trial of the OX40 agonist ivuxolimab. These receptor sequences come from an adult with an advanced solid tumor such as melanoma, head and neck, liver or kidney cancer. Both conserved end residues are part of each CDR3. Each record gives: J gene, V gene, clone size, CDR3 length, D gene, CDR3 DNA, CDR3 protein. The D gene is left open where the match is weak. Size values are once, few and many counts, or a class for expanded clones, and some rows have none.

TRBJ2-7 TRBV5-6 NA 13 TRBD2 TGTGCCAGCAGCTTATCGGGGGGATACGAGCAGTACTTC CASSLSGGYEQYF
TRBJ1-1 TRBV9 NA 15 NA TGTGCCAGCAGCGTAGTGGATCTCATGAACACTGAAGCTTTCTTT CASSVVDLMNTEAFF
TRBJ2-5 TRBV5-6 NA 14 TRBD2 TGTGCCAGCAGCGGGACTAGCGGGGGGTTGACCCAGTACTTC CASSGTSGGLTQYF
TRBJ1-3 TRBV4-3 NA 15 NA TGCGCCAGCAGCCCCGGGAGGGACTCTGGAAACACCATATATTTT CASSPGRDSGNTIYF
TRBJ1-1 TRBV10-3 NA 15 NA TGTGCCAGCAGTGATTACACAGTAGAGAACACTGAAGCTTTCTTT CASSDYTVENTEAFF
TRBJ2-7 TRBV6-5 NA 14 NA TGTGCCACTCAGGTGGGACCTAACCCAAACGAGCAGTACTTC CATQVGPNPNEQYF
TRBJ2-2 TRBV5-1 NA 15 NA TGCGCCAGCAGCTTAAAACACGCGAACACCGGGGAGCTGTTTTTT CASSLKHANTGELFF
TRBJ2-1 TRBV6-4 NA 16 TRBD1 TGTGCCAGCAGCGTCACTCCGAAGACAGGGGCCCAGGAGCAGTTCTTC CASSVTPKTGAQEQFF
TRBJ1-4 TRBV27 NA 14 TRBD1 TGTGCCAGCAGTTTTGGGACAGGGGGCGAAAAACTGTTTTTT CASSFGTGGEKLFF
TRBJ2-6 TRBV5-6 NA 15 NA TGTGCCAGCAGCTTTAAGGGGTGGGGGGCCAACGTCCTGACTTTC CASSFKGWGANVLTF
TRBJ2-7 TRBV6-4 NA 14 TRBD1 TGTGCCAGCAGTCCCGGACAGGGGGCGTCCGAGCAGTACTTC CASSPGQGASEQYF
TRBJ1-1 TRBV5-8 NA 16 TRBD1 TGTGCCAGCAGCCCGGGGACAGACGCCGTGGGCACTGAAGCTTTCTTT CASSPGTDAVGTEAFF
TRBJ1-2 TRBV5-1 NA 14 TRBD1 TGCGCCAGCAGCTGGGGGGACAGGGACTATGGCTACACCTTC CASSWGDRDYGYTF
TRBJ1-1 TRBV25-1 NA 12 NA TGTGCCAGCAGCCTAGGGAGGACTGAAGCTTTCTTT CASSLGRTEAFF
TRBJ1-5 TRBV7-2 NA 16 NA TGTGCCAGCAGCTTAGGGACACCCTATAGCAATCAGCCCCAGCATTTT CASSLGTPYSNQPQHF
TRBJ2-1 TRBV19 few 17 NA TGTGCCAGTAGACCCGCCGTTAGCAGGGGACGATACAATGAGCAGTTCTTC CASRPAVSRGRYNEQFF
TRBJ1-1 TRBV15 NA 15 NA TGTGCCACCAGCTTGAGGGACGTCATGAACACTGAAGCTTTCTTT CATSLRDVMNTEAFF
TRBJ1-4 TRBV4-1 NA 15 NA TGCGCCAGCAGCCGCGTGACAGCAACTAATGAAAAACTGTTTTTT CASSRVTATNEKLFF
TRBJ1-1 TRBV7-9 NA 16 NA TGTGCCAGCAGCTTAGATGTGAGGGGGTGGTTCACTGAAGCTTTCTTT CASSLDVRGWFTEAFF
TRBJ2-1 TRBV27 NA 18 TRBD2 TGTGCCAGCAGTCCCGGGACTAGCGGAGCCCCCTCTCCAAATGAGCAGTTCTTC CASSPGTSGAPSPNEQFF
TRBJ1-1 TRBV9 NA 15 NA TGTGCCAGCAGCGAGGGGGAGGGCGCCTCCACTGAAGCTTTCTTT CASSEGEGASTEAFF
TRBJ2-7 TRBV27 NA 13 NA TGTGCCAGCAGTTTATCGCAGTCCTACGAGCAGTACTTC CASSLSQSYEQYF
TRBJ1-1 TRBV5-4 once 14 TRBD1 TGTGCCAGCAGCTTGGGACAGGGAGGCACTGAAGCTTTCTTT CASSLGQGGTEAFF
TRBJ1-5 TRBV6-6 NA 14 NA TGTGCCAGCAGTCAACAGGGTTTAAGTCAGCCCCAGCATTTT CASSQQGLSQPQHF
TRBJ1-1 TRBV4-3 NA 13 NA TGCGCCAGCAGCCAAGCAAGAGACACTGAAGCTTTCTTT CASSQARDTEAFF
TRBJ2-1 TRBV4-2 NA 16 TRBD2 TGTGCCAGCAGCCAAGAGGAGGGCGGGGGGGCGCCTGAGCAGTTCTTC CASSQEEGGGAPEQFF
TRBJ1-1 TRBV10-1 NA 22 NA TGCGCCAGCATCCCCGGGAGAGCTTTTTTCGTTCAGCAACCATACATGAACACTGAAGCTTTCTTT CASIPGRAFFVQQPYMNTEAFF
TRBJ1-3 TRBV10-3 NA 13 NA TGTGCCATCAGTGTGCAGGGTGGGGACACCATATATTTT CAISVQGGDTIYF
TRBJ2-1 TRBV7-9 NA 14 TRBD2 TGTGCCAGCAGCGAAGGGACTAGCTACAATGAGCAGTTCTTC CASSEGTSYNEQFF
TRBJ2-5 TRBV14 once 12 TRBD2 TGTGCCAGCAGCCAAGTCCGGGGGGCCCAGTACTTC CASSQVRGAQYF
TRBJ2-7 TRBV5-1 NA 15 NA TGCGCCAGCAGCACGAGTGGGGGGCCATACCACGAGCAGTACTTC CASSTSGGPYHEQYF
TRBJ2-7 TRBV27 NA 15 NA TGTGCCAGCAGTTTATACCGACAGGAAGTGCCCGAGCAGTACTTC CASSLYRQEVPEQYF
TRBJ2-7 TRBV6-5 NA 14 TRBD1 TGTGCCAGCAGTTATCTGGACAGGATTTACGAGCAGTACTTC CASSYLDRIYEQYF
TRBJ2-5 TRBV15 NA 16 TRBD2 TGTGCCACCAGCGGGGGGGTTGTGAAGGGGCAAGAGACCCAGTACTTC CATSGGVVKGQETQYF
TRBJ2-7 TRBV6-5 NA 16 NA TGTGCCAGCAGTTACGGGTTGGCGGAGCGCTCCTACGAGCAGTACTTC CASSYGLAERSYEQYF